The 10 T cell receptor beta chains reported below all come from one sample, sequenced in a study of CD8+CD57+ T cells in acquired aplastic anemia. Genomic DNA provided the template from which TCR beta VDJ and CDR3 profiles were obtained. A single record per CDR3 protein comes from TCRdb applying MiXCR to the reads. This sample has fewer than 200,000 distinct CDR3 sequences, with about half found just once. For sequencing, patients were chosen who had shown expansion of CD8+CD57+ cells by flow cytometry. What was sequenced was sorted CD4+, CD8+, or CD8+CD57+ T cells (not recorded which) from PBMCs. Receptors were obtained from a human donor with aplastic anemia.

The chain joins TRBV29-1 to TRBJ2-3; D possibly matches TRBD1 or TRBD2 (5 bases each). The germline V and J ends were trimmed by 2 bases and 0 bases, with 9 bases remaining between them. CDR1 SQVTM and CDR2 ANQGSEA come from the germline V gene. This CDR3 has 14 amino acids. DNA of the CDR3: TGCAGCGTTGAATCGGGGCCTAGCACAGATACGCAGTATTTT. The encoded protein is CSVESGPSTDTQYF.

The table lists this clonotype with many counts. This chain links TRBV3-1 with TRBJ2-7, with D hard to call. Germline V lookup: CDR1 LGHDT, CDR2 YNNKEL (reference sequence). V was trimmed by 4 bases and J by 4 bases, leaving 17 bases between them. The CDR3 runs 15 residues. DNA for the CDR3: TGTGCCAGCAGCCCCCTCCTGCAGAAAGGTTACGAGCAGTACTTC. Translated, it gives CASSPLLQKGYEQYF.

The chain has TRBV18 and TRBJ2-3, with D perhaps TRBD1 (5 bases). The ends were cut back, 6 bases at V and 5 bases at J, with 9 bases in the middle. Germline CDR1 is KGHSH and CDR2 is LQKENI. CDR3 length equals 12 residues. Here the CDR3 DNA reads TGTGCCAGCTCGAAAGGGGTAGATACGCAGTATTTT. Its translation: CASSKGVDTQYF.

The V call is TRBV29-1, the J call TRBJ2-5; D is undetermined. The CDR3 extends over 13 amino acids. The V gene lost 7 bases and the J gene lost 5 bases, with 17 bases spanning the gap. Looked up from germline, CDR1 is SQVTM and CDR2 is ANQGSEA. This CDR3 is CSGVTSTSETQYF. The CDR3 DNA sequence: TGCAGCGGGGTGACAAGTACTTCTGAGACCCAGTACTTC.

Written as DNA, the CDR3 is TGCAGCGGGAAACAGGGATTAGGCACCGGGGAGCTGTTTTTT. Its translation is CSGKQGLGTGELFF. This chain joins TRBV29-1 and TRBJ2-2; D might be TRBD1 (6 bases). The CDR3 has 14 amino acids. CDR1 and CDR2 from the germline V gene are SQVTM and ANQGSEA. V was pared by 7 bases and J by 4 bases, with 16 bases between.

This clonotype was seen many times. The chain employs TRBV29-1 and TRBJ2-3; 13 bases line up with TRBD2. The V gene's germline CDR1 is SQVTM and CDR2 ANQGSEA. The J segment lost 6 bases and the V segment lost 8 bases, leaving 8 bases of the junction unmatched. The CDR3 spans 14 residues. The CDR3 spells CSSSTSGGADTQYF. The CDR3 DNA reads as TGCAGCTCCAGCACTAGCGGGGGGGCGGATACGCAGTATTTT.

The sample holds many counts of this clonotype. The chain combines TRBV12-3 or TRBV12-4 with TRBJ1-4, with D possibly being TRBD1 (6 bases). CDR3 length: 14 residues. Trimming left V 3 bases short and J 6 bases short, with 11 bases between. Here the CDR3 reads CASSLRGTDEKLFF. CDR3 bases: TGTGCCAGCAGTTTGAGGGGGACGGATGAAAAACTGTTTTTT.

Note on this clonotype: This CDR3 fails to terminate in the conserved phenylalanine or tryptophan, so it likely reflects a read error. The chain employs TRBV2 and TRBJ2-7; D is uncertain. V was trimmed by 5 bases and J by 3 bases, leaving 11 bases between them. CDR1 is SNHLY, CDR2 FYNNEI, per germline. The CDR3 loop spans 13 amino acids. CDR3 DNA: TGTGCCAGCAGTTTTGGCAGTAACTACGAGCAGTACCTC. Translated: CASSFGSNYEQYL.

In the case of this clonotype: A read error is possible here, since a much larger clone lies one base away. The chain recombines TRBV5-1 with TRBJ1-1; TRBD1 is a possible D gene (5 bases). Trimming shortened V by 2 bases and J by 2 bases, and 16 bases separated the two germline ends. Germline CDR1 and CDR2: SGHRS and YFSETQ. There are 16 residues in the CDR3. The CDR3 coding sequence is TGCGCCAGCAGCTTCAAATGGACAAGGGACAACACTGAAGCTTTCTTT. The encoded protein is CASSFKWTRDNTEAFF. Combining the CDR3 with reference TRBV5-1 and TRBJ1-1 gives the whole variable domain KAGVTQTPRYLIKTRGQQVTLSCSPISGHRSVSWYQQTPGQGLQFLFEYFSETQRNKGNFPGRFSGRQFSNSRSEMNVSTLELGDSALYLCASSFKWTRDNTEAFFGQGTRLTVV.

The J gene is TRBJ1-2, the V gene TRBV5-1, with 10 bases identical to TRBD1. In germline, CDR1 is SGHRS, CDR2 YFSETQ. The CDR3 extends over 17 amino acids. Losses at the gene ends were 5 bases for V and 1 base for J; bases not matched to a gene: 11. CDR3 sequence (DNA): TGCGCCAGCAGGGATGGGGACAGGGGACAGGTTAACTATGGCTACACCTTC. Protein product: CASRDGDRGQVNYGYTF.